This T cell receptor beta chain was documented in a study of regulatory dendritic cells for organ transplantation (TCRdb year 2017). Regarding the research as a whole: To make regulatory dendritic cells, monocytes were cultured with vitamin D3 on days 0 and 4, plus IL-10 on day 4. On day 6, LPS was added to the DC cultures so that the response of the DCs to a potent maturation-inducing agent could be evaluated. The TCRbeta repertoires of sorted naive and memory CD4+ and CD8+ T cells were sequenced before and after allostimulation with regulatory or mature dendritic cells.

Paper-wide results and their limitations: Of the resting subsets, the one holding the most alloreactive TCR clonotypes was memory CD8+ T cells. Sequencing was done in only a couple of subjects, and the authors reported considerable heterogeneity between individuals in the alloreactive memory CD8+ T cell pool. Expansion of memory CD8+ clones was induced by allostimulation in both subjects, but more limited expansion appeared to be induced by regulatory dendritic cells than by mature dendritic cells. Naive CD4+ and CD8+ T cells showed highly diverse repertoires, whereas memory cells were less diverse and memory CD8+ cells were the most oligoclonal.

A multiplexed two-step PCR with Vbeta-specific forward primers and Jbeta-specific reverse primers was used to amplify the TCRbeta CDR3 regions. Through the immunoSEQ service, TCRbeta libraries were sequenced on an Illumina instrument. On the authors' methods: IMGT annotation was used to assign V, D and J genes, and synthetic CDR3 analogues were used to correct the counts for multiplex PCR bias. The immunoSEQ Analyzer calculated repertoire clonality as one minus the normalized Shannon entropy. Whether a clone counted as expanded was decided by Fisher's exact test with Benjamini-Hochberg false discovery rate control and a two-tailed cutoff of P<0.01. TCRdb provides this immuneACCESS table in a form limited to in-frame rearrangements. Some clones are lacking; in checked studies, under half of them reflect an unresolved V gene, and why the rest are absent is not known. The V and J calls and clone size come from that table; D and trimming were worked out from the DNA. Recorded for this sample are under 12,000 clones; 75% of them occurred a single time. Of the sample, around 2.5% is held by the ten largest clones.

Of note for this clone: Its specific antigen is unknown. No base-level quality is on record; no much larger clone is a single base apart.

Sorted T cell subsets were CFSE-labeled and co-cultured for five to six days with allogeneic regulatory or mature dendritic cells at a 1:10 DC:T ratio. FACS was used to sort naive T cells as CD45RA+ cells and memory T cells as CD45RO+ CD4+ or CD8+ cells. A couple of healthy control subjects provided the T cells used for TCR sequencing. Genomic DNA was extracted with the Qiagen DNeasy Blood & Tissue Kit. In the germline V gene, CDR1 corresponds to SGHDT and CDR2 to YYEEEE. From the cysteine through the phenylalanine, the CDR3 covers 15 amino acids. Solely the CDR3 DNA is kept, with 45 bases framed from the first base. Unmatched junction bases come to 7, with V trimmed by 3 bases and J by 3 bases.

The sample was memory CD4+ T cells from blood cultured with regulatory dendritic cells. The cell subset or site tag for this specimen amounts to: CD45RO+ memory T cells. The chain is made from TRBV5-6 and TRBJ2-5, and 8 junction bases match TRBD2. This TCR was sampled from a human donor in good health. The nucleotide sequence reads TGTGCCAGCAGCTCGATCCAGCGGGGGAAAGAGACCCAGTACTTC. Translated, it gives CASSSIQRGKETQYF.